The rows below give T cell receptor beta chains drawn from one sample of a study of post-analysis software for immune sequencing data. MiXCR, applied by TCRdb to the PCR reads, yields one record per CDR3 protein. The table shows roughly 160,000 distinct CDR3 sequences, with roughly 34% occurring only once. This specimen consisted of blood, obtained after autologous hematopoietic stem cell transplantation. Receptors were obtained from a girl aged 10-17 years with multiple sclerosis. Each CDR3 is given with its conserved first and last residue. Each record gives: D gene, V gene, J gene, clone size, CDR3 DNA, CDR3 protein. D genes are given only for firm matches. For some rows the clone size is stated as once, few or many, or as a class when expanded; others skip it.

>TRBD2|TRBV28|TRBJ2-7|-
TGTGCCAGCAGTTCCTATGCGGGAGGGCCTGGCGAGCAGTACTTC
CASSSYAGGPGEQYF
>-|TRBV18|TRBJ2-3|-
TGTGCCAGCTCACCGGGGACCCAGGCAGATACGCAGTATTTT
CASSPGTQADTQYF
>TRBD2|TRBV20-1|TRBJ2-1|-
TGCAGTGCAAAGACTAGCGGGAGTTATAATGAGCAGTTCTTC
CSAKTSGSYNEQFF
>-|TRBV7-9|TRBJ2-1|-
TGTGCCAGCAGCAACCGAGCGGGTTACCAAGAGACCCAGTTCTTC
CASSNRAGYQETQFF
>-|TRBV20-1|TRBJ2-3|few
TGCAGTGCTAAGCCAAACCCGACTGGCACAGATACGCAGTATTTT
CSAKPNPTGTDTQYF
>-|TRBV29-1|TRBJ2-5|-
TGCAGCGTTGAGCGGCAAGGGACCCAGTACTTC
CSVERQGTQYF
>TRBD1|TRBV7-3|TRBJ2-1|-
TGTGCCAGCAGCCGCCTCGGGGGACAGGCGGCATACAATGAGCAGTTCTTC
CASSRLGGQAAYNEQFF
>-|TRBV20-1|TRBJ2-7|-
TGCAGTGCTAGCCTAGCGTTGAGCTCCTACAATGAGCAGTACTTC
CSASLALSSYNEQYF
>-|TRBV4-1|TRBJ2-6|-
TGCGTCAGCAGCCAAGAAACGGGTGGCGGGGCCAACGTCCGGACTTTC
CVSSQETGGGANVRTF
>-|TRBV9|TRBJ1-4|-
TGTGCCAGCAGCGCGGGACCAGGGAGCGAAAAACTGTTTTTT
CASSAGPGSEKLFF
>-|TRBV6-5|TRBJ1-2|-
TGTGCCAGCAGCTACAGTCAGAATAATGGCTACACCTTC
CASSYSQNNGYTF
>TRBD1|TRBV5-1|TRBJ1-1|-
TGCGCCAGCAGCGTCCAGGGGGGGAACACTGAAGCTTTCTTT
CASSVQGGNTEAFF
>-|TRBV7-9|TRBJ2-5|-
TGTGCCAGCAGCTTAGAAGGGAAGGAGACCCAGTACTTC
CASSLEGKETQYF
>TRBD2|TRBV20-1|TRBJ2-1|-
TGCGGTGCCCCCACCGGGACTAGCGGGGGCTCCTACAATGAGCAGTTCTTC
CGAPTGTSGGSYNEQFF
>TRBD2|TRBV9|TRBJ2-1|-
TGTGCCAGCAGCTCATCCGGGACTAGCACCAATGAGCAGTTCTTC
CASSSSGTSTNEQFF
>-|TRBV7-8|TRBJ2-1|few
TGTGCCAGCACCCCGACCCTGGGGGCGCGGAATGAGCAGTTCTTC
CASTPTLGARNEQFF
>-|TRBV2|TRBJ2-1|-
TGTGCCAGCAGAGAGCAACCCCACGAAAGATACAATGAGCAGTTCTTC
CASREQPHERYNEQFF
>-|TRBV29-1|TRBJ1-2|-
TGCAGCGTTGAAGGCCAGGGTTACTATGGCTACACCTTC
CSVEGQGYYGYTF
>TRBD1|TRBV29-1|TRBJ2-3|few
TGCAGCGTTGAGGACAGGACGCATCTCACAGATACGCAGTATTTT
CSVEDRTHLTDTQYF
>TRBD2|TRBV9|TRBJ2-3|few
TGTGCCAGCAGCGTGTCGGCTAGCGGGAGGGACACAGATACGCAGTATTTT
CASSVSASGRDTDTQYF
>TRBD1|TRBV15|TRBJ1-6|-
TGTGCCACCAGCAGAGACATCCGGGACAGTTATTCACCCCTCCACTTT
CATSRDIRDSYSPLHF
>-|TRBV7-9|TRBJ1-2|few
TGTGCCAGCAGTTTCCTACAGGGCTCCTATGGCTACACCTTC
CASSFLQGSYGYTF